This T cell receptor (beta chain) was sequenced in a study of blood T cells in healthy people across ages (dated by TCRdb to 2015 to 2017). Notes on the research overall: In model experiments, template switching captured roughly one uniquely barcoded TCR beta cDNA molecule for every two T cells. To track age-related changes in TCR beta repertoire diversity, the study relied on deep sequencing normalized with unique cDNA molecular identifiers. Donors were grouped into four age groups: young (average roughly 16 years), middle-aged (39), aged (approximately 58) and long-lived (approximately 82). To avoid experimental bias, donors of different ages were spread randomly across the sequencing lanes. Two additional independent replicas of 1 million unique cDNA reads from the same blood draw were analyzed for two donors (one aged 18 to 29 and one aged 80 or older). Overall study results and their limits: Observed TCR beta diversity per million T cells fell roughly linearly with age, and a significant reduction was already apparent by age about 36. Since profiling was done on bulk unsorted PBMCs, naive and antigen-experienced compartments could not be conclusively compared. Estimates of total diversity based on one million sequenced T cells were considered lower bounds and underestimates. Compared with the aged group, more naive CD4+ T cells, fewer expanded clones and increased TCR diversity were shown by the long-lived group, suggesting age selection. The percentage of naive T cells measured by flow cytometry correlated strongly with observed TCR beta diversity. Because the CMV infection status of the donors was unknown, age-related changes in expanded clonotypes may potentially have been confounded.

Library preparation employed 5' RACE. Reads for this sample came from an Illumina HiSeq 2500. A second roughly 6 to 11 cycle PCR used a sample-barcoded 5' primer and a J-beta primer mix. A template-switch 5' adaptor carrying 12 random nucleotides introduced a unique molecular identifier onto each TCR beta cDNA molecule. Each sample yielded at least 3 million CDR3-containing paired-end reads. First-strand cDNA was synthesized from all RNA with the Mint cDNA synthesis kit, primed by a TRBC-specific oligonucleotide. Following uracil-DNA glycosylase treatment, a first 18-cycle PCR with universal primers M1SS and BC2_uni_R was performed on all cDNA. In the original analysis: For normalization, 1 million high-quality reads were randomly selected from each sample, with every read carrying a distinct molecular identifier. Reads sharing molecular identifiers were discarded rather than binned into consensus sequences. MiTCR, set to a Q25 quality threshold and the strictest error-elimination algorithm, was used for CDR3 identification, clonotype clustering and error correction. Lower-bound total TCR beta diversity was estimated with a nonparametric unseen species model using Euler transformation. The public reads were run again by TCRdb, first through fastp at Q25 and then through MiXCR, and only productive beta chains were kept. Each entry merges the rows of one CDR3 protein and shows their most common DNA and genes. TCRdb, not the original authors, processed these V and J calls. The sample records around 850,000 distinct CDR3 sequences, 30% to 45% of which are singletons. Together, the top ten hold approximately 13% of the sample.

The donors were roughly 39 Caucasian individuals from Russia, aged 6 to 90 years, who were systemically healthy. Ten milliliters of peripheral blood were drawn from each donor into EDTA-treated Vacutainer tubes. Ficoll-Paque density-gradient centrifugation was used to isolate PBMCs, with at least 7 million per sample. Total RNA was extracted from PBMCs with Trizol reagent, with at least 6 micrograms obtained per sample. For every donor, flow cytometry on a PBMC aliquot measured the percentage of naive CD45RAhigh/CD27high T cells. This clonotype was observed a few times. Its antigen is currently not known. Within one base of it there is no much larger clone, and no base qualities were kept. The CDR3, from cysteine to phenylalanine, totals 12 residues. Here the CDR3 DNA is all that survives: 36 bases in frame from base 1. CDR1 SGHDT and CDR2 YYEEEE are derived from the germline V gene. Trimming at the junction amounts to 5 bases on V and 11 bases on J, and the germline ends lie 13 bases apart.

The V gene is TRBV5-6 and the J gene is TRBJ2-2; TRBD1 might be the D gene, on 6 matching bases. Input material: blood. The TCR sequence derives from a man aged 18 to 30 in good health. CDR3 protein: CASSRDNRELFF. The DNA is as follows: TGTGCCAGCAGTCGGGACAATCGCGAGCTGTTTTTT.